The rows below give T cell receptor beta chains drawn from one sample of a study of blood T cell repertoires in COVID-19. The method was immunoSEQ multiplex PCR; TCRdb's version includes in-frame clones alone and lacks a portion of them. The top ten hold 5.1% of the sample, which has more than 65,000 clones, 85% seen once. Specimen: peripheral blood. Every receptor here comes from a man at least 80 years old with acute or convalescent COVID-19. Each CDR3 is given with its conserved first and last residue. Fields, in order: CDR3 length, D gene, J gene, V gene, clone size, CDR3 DNA, CDR3 protein. A D gene is named only where the DNA matches it firmly. A clone size is listed for some rows: how often the clone was seen (once, few, many), or a class if it is expanded.

>12|NA|TRBJ1-4|TRBV6-5|NA
TGTGCCAGCAAACGGTTTAATGAAAAACTGTTTTTT
CASKRFNEKLFF
>12|NA|TRBJ2-5|TRBV10-3|NA
TGTGCCATCAGTCGCGACCAAGAGACCCAGTACTTC
CAISRDQETQYF
>14|TRBD2|TRBJ2-3|TRBV6-2/TRBV6-3|once
TGTGCCAGCAGTCGGACTAGCGAAGCAGATACGCAGTATTTT
CASSRTSEADTQYF
>14|NA|TRBJ2-7|TRBV28|NA
TGTGCCAGCAGCCTCCCCGGCCAGCGCTACGAGCAGTACTTC
CASSLPGQRYEQYF
>16|TRBD1|TRBJ1-1|TRBV7-8|NA
TGTGCCAGCAGCCCTAGGGGGACAGGGAGGGGGACTGAAGCTTTCTTT
CASSPRGTGRGTEAFF
>13|NA|TRBJ1-1|TRBV7-2|NA
TGTGCCAGCAGCTCGGGTCTGTGGACTGAAGCTTTCTTT
CASSSGLWTEAFF
>13|NA|TRBJ2-2|TRBV29-1|NA
TGCAGCGTTGAAGGGAGGTGGACCGGGGAGCTGTTTTTT
CSVEGRWTGELFF
>14|NA|TRBJ2-5|TRBV5-1|NA
TGCGCCAGCAGCTTGGGGAGTGTAGGAGAGACCCAGTACTTC
CASSLGSVGETQYF
>15|NA|TRBJ2-3|TRBV7-2|NA
TGTGCCAGCAGCTTTGAAAGCGGGTTCCGAGATACGCAGTATTTT
CASSFESGFRDTQYF
>15|NA|TRBJ1-1|TRBV6-2/TRBV6-3|once
TGTGCCAGCAGTTACGCGGCCAGTATGAACACTGAAGCTTTCTTT
CASSYAASMNTEAFF
>14|TRBD1|TRBJ1-1|TRBV19|NA
TGTGCCAGTAGTATATCGGCAGGGGGCACTGAAGCTTTCTTT
CASSISAGGTEAFF
>18|TRBD1|TRBJ1-2|TRBV10-3|NA
TGTGCCATCAGCCTAACCTTTACCGACAGGGGAGCTAACTATGGCTACACCTTC
CAISLTFTDRGANYGYTF
>13|NA|TRBJ2-5|TRBV5-1|NA
TGCGCCAGCAGCTTGTGGGGCGAGGAGACCCAGTACTTC
CASSLWGEETQYF
>15|TRBD2|TRBJ2-1|TRBV29-1|NA
TGCAGCGTTGAAAATCCACTAGCGGGGGGTTATGAGCAGTTCTTC
CSVENPLAGGYEQFF
>16|TRBD1|TRBJ1-2|TRBV5-1|NA
TGCGCCAGCAGCTTGTTCGGGCAGGGGGCTGACTATGGCTACACCTTC
CASSLFGQGADYGYTF
>19|NA|TRBJ2-2|TRBV7-9|once
TGTGCCAGCCCATTTAGCACAGGGAGAGTGCCGTTGAACACCGGGGAGCTGTTTTTT
CASPFSTGRVPLNTGELFF
>16|TRBD2|TRBJ2-5|TRBV4-3|once
TGCGCCAGCAGCCAAGATCGGGGGGGCGGGGAAGAGACCCAGTACTTC
CASSQDRGGGEETQYF
>15|TRBD1|TRBJ2-4|TRBV4-3|once
TGCGCCAGCAGCCAAGACGCGACAGGGGTGAACATTCAGTACTTC
CASSQDATGVNIQYF
>16|TRBD1|TRBJ2-2|TRBV4-3|NA
TGCGCCAGCAGCCAAGGACAGGGGTGGTACACCGGGGAGCTGTTTTTT
CASSQGQGWYTGELFF
>15|NA|TRBJ1-2|TRBV11-2|few
TGTGCCAGCAGCTTATCCAGGGGTAGTCCTGGAGGCTACACCTTC
CASSLSRGSPGGYTF
>13|TRBD1|TRBJ2-1|TRBV4-3|NA
TGCGCCAGCAGCCAAGGGGAGGGACAGGGCTTGTTCTTC
CASSQGEGQGLFF